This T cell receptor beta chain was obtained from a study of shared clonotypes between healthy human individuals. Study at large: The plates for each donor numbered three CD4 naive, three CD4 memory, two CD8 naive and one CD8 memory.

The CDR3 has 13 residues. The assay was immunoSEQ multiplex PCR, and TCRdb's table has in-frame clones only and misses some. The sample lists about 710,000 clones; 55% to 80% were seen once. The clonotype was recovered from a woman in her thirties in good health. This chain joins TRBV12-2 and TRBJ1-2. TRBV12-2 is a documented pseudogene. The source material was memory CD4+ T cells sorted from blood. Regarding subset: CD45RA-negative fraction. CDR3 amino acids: CASSLADNYGYTF. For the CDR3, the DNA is TGTGCCAGCAGCTTAGCCGACAACTATGGCTACACCTTC.